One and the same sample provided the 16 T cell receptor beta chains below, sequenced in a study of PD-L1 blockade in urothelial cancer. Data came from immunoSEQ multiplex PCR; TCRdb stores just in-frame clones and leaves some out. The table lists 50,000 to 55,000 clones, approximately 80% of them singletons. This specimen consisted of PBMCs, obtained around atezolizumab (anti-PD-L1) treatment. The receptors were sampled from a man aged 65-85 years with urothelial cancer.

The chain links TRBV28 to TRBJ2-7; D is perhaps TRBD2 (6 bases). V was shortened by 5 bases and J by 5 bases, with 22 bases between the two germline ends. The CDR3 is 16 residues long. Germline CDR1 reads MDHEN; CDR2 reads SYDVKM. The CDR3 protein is CASSPQRALFRNEQYF. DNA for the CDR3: TGTGCCAGCAGTCCCCAGCGGGCCCTTTTCCGGAACGAGCAGTACTTC.

The CDR3 nucleotides are TGTGCCAGCAGCCGGGACAGGCTAAGCAATGAGCAGTTCTTC. This codes for CASSRDRLSNEQFF. The chain links TRBV11-2 to TRBJ2-1, with 8 nucleotides matching TRBD1. This CDR3 has 14 amino acids. Germline trimming cut 5 bases from V and 6 bases from J; bases unmatched to any gene: 6. CDR1 is SGHAT and CDR2 is FQNNGV in the germline V gene.

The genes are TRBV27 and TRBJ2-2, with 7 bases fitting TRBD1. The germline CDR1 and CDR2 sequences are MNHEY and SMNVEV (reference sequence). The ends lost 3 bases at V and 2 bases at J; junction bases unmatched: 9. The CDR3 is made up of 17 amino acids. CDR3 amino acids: CASSFPHRGANTGELFF. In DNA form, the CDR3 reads TGTGCCAGCAGTTTCCCCCACAGGGGCGCTAACACCGGGGAGCTGTTTTTT.

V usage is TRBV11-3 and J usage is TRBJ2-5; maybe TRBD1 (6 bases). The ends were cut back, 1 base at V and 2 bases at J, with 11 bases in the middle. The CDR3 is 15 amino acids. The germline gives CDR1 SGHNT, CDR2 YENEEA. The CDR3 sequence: CASSLARTVQETQYF. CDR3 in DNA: TGTGCCAGCAGCTTAGCCCGGACAGTACAAGAGACCCAGTACTTC.

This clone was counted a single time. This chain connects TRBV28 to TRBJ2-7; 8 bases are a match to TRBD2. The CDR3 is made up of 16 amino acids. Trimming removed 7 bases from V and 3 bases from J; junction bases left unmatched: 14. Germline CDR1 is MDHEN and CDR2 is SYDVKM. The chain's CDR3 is CASTPGGFTGNYEQYF. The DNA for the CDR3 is TGTGCCAGCACCCCGGGAGGGTTTACAGGAAACTACGAGCAGTACTTC.

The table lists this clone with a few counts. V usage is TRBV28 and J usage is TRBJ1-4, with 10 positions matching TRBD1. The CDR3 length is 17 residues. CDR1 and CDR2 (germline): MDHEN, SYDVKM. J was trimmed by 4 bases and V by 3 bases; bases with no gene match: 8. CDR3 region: CASSFRDRGPYNEKLFF. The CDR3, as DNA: TGTGCCAGCAGTTTCCGGGACAGGGGTCCCTATAATGAAAAACTGTTTTTT.

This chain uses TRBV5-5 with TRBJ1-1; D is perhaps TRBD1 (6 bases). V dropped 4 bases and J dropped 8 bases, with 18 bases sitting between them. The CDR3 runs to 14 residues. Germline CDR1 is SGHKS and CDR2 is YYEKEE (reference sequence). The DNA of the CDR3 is TGTGCCAGCAGCGGAGGGGGGGTCGGATCGGAAGCTTTCTTT. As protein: CASSGGGVGSEAFF.

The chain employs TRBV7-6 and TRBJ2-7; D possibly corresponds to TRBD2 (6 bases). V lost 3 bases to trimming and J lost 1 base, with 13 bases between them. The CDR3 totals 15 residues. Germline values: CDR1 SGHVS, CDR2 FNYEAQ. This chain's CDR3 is CASSFSTGGSYEQYF. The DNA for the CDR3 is TGTGCCAGCAGCTTTTCTACCGGGGGATCCTACGAGCAGTACTTC.

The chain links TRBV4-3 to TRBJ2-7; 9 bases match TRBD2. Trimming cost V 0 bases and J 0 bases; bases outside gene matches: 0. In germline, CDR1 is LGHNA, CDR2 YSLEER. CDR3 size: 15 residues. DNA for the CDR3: TGCGCCAGCAGCCAAGATAGCGGGAGCTCCTACGAGCAGTACTTC. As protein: CASSQDSGSSYEQYF.

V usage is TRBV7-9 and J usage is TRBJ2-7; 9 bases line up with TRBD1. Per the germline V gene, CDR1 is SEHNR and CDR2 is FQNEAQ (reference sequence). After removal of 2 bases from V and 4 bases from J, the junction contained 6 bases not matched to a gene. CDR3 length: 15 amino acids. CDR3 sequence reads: CASSLTRDRVYEQYF. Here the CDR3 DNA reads TGTGCCAGCAGCTTAACCCGGGACAGGGTTTACGAGCAGTACTTC.

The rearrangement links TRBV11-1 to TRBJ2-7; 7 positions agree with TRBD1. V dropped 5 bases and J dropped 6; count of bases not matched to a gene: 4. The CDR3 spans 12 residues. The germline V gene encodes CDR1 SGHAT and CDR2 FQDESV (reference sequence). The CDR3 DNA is TGTGCCAGCAGCCTGACAGGGTCCGAGCAGTACTTC. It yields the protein CASSLTGSEQYF.

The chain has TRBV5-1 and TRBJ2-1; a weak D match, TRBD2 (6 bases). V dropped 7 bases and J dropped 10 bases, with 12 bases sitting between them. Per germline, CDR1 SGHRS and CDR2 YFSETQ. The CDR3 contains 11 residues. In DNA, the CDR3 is TGCGCCAGCTCCCGACTAGGGGAGCAGTTCTTC. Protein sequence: CASSRLGEQFF. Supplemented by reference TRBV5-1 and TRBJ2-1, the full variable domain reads KAGVTQTPRYLIKTRGQQVTLSCSPISGHRSVSWYQQTPGQGLQFLFEYFSETQRNKGNFPGRFSGRQFSNSRSEMNVSTLELGDSALYLCASSRLGEQFFGPGTRLTVL.

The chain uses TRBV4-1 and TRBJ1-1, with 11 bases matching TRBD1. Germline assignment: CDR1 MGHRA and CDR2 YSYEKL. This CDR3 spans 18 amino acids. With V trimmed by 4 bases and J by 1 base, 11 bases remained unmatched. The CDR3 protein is CASSPQGQGVGTNTEAFF. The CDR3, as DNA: TGCGCCAGCAGCCCACAGGGACAGGGGGTAGGAACGAACACTGAAGCTTTCTTT.

In nucleotides, the CDR3 is TGTGCCAGCAGCTTGGTCGACAGGGGCAGAATGTCCTATGGCTACACCTTC. Amino acid sequence: CASSLVDRGRMSYGYTF. The chain has TRBV5-6 and TRBJ1-2; TRBD1 agrees at 8 bases. CDR3 length: 17 amino acids. J lost 4 bases, V lost 0 bases, and 11 bases had no gene match. CDR1 and CDR2 from the germline V gene are SGHDT and YYEEEE.

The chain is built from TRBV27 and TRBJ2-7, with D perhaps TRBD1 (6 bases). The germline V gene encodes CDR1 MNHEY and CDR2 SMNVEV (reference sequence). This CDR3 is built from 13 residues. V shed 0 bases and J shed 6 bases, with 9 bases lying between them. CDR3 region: CASSLSDSSEQYF. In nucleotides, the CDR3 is TGTGCCAGCAGTTTATCGGACAGCAGCGAGCAGTACTTC.

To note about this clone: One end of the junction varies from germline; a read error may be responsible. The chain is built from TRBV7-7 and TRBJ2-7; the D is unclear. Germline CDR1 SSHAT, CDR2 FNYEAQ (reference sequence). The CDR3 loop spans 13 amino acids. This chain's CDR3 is CASSLARNYEQYF. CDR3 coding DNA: TGTGCTAGCAGCTTAGCCAGGAACTACGAGCAGTACTTC.